The next 25 T cell receptor beta chains were all read from a single sample in a study of regulatory T cells in long-lasting Graves disease. Sequencing libraries for TCR beta were prepared with iRepertoire HTBI primers and Arm-PCR of CDR3 regions. TCRdb re-called the multiplex PCR reads with MiXCR, one entry per CDR3 protein. The data contain roughly 500,000 distinct CDR3 sequences, around 21% of them seen just once; the ten biggest clones take up about 7.8%. Indicated time point: persistent/refractory GD, antithyroid drugs over 5 years with positive TRAb. From RNA extracted from PBMCs, the TCR library was made. This specimen consisted of peripheral blood mononuclear cells (PBMCs), obtained when the disease was refractory, from a patient treated with antithyroid drugs. These receptors all come from a female donor with Graves disease.

Only a few counts were recorded for this clonotype. The rearrangement uses TRBV28 and TRBJ2-3; D call uncertain. The CDR3 runs to 15 residues. V was pared by 10 bases and J by 4 bases, with 21 bases between. Looked up from germline, CDR1 is MDHEN and CDR2 is SYDVKM. CDR3 sequence: CATRRAIKLADTQYF. The CDR3 bases are TGTGCCACCCGCCGCGCGATTAAGTTGGCAGATACGCAGTATTTT.

This clonotype showed up many times. The chain combines TRBV13 with TRBJ1-1; no firm D call. The CDR3 is made up of 13 amino acids. The V end lost 5 bases, the J end lost 0 bases, and 7 bases lay between the germline ends. The germline gives CDR1 PRHDT, CDR2 FYEKMQ (reference sequence). As DNA, the CDR3 is TGTGCCAGCAGCGCCGAGATGAACACTGAAGCTTTCTTT. It translates to CASSAEMNTEAFF.

The V and J genes are TRBV29-1 and TRBJ2-3; 7 nucleotides align to TRBD2. The CDR3 totals 14 residues. The junction had 6 bases not matched to a gene; V was cut back by 2 bases and J by 4 bases. Germline V lookup: CDR1 SQVTM, CDR2 ANQGSEA. This CDR3 is CSVETGGLADTQYF. In DNA form, the CDR3 reads TGCAGCGTTGAAACGGGGGGTTTAGCAGATACGCAGTATTTT.

This clonotype was detected a few times. This rearrangement joins TRBV28 to TRBJ1-5; no clear D gene. CDR1 MDHEN and CDR2 SYDVKM come from the germline V gene. V shed 4 bases and J shed 7 bases, with 14 bases lying between them. The CDR3 is 14 residues long. The CDR3 loop reads CASSSPTPRQPQHF. The DNA for the CDR3 is TGTGCCAGCAGTTCTCCGACCCCCCGACAGCCCCAGCATTTT.

The chain carries TRBV7-2 and TRBJ1-2; D unclear. The CDR3 contains 15 residues. Trimming took 4 bases from V and 4 from J, leaving 16 bases between them. The germline V gene encodes CDR1 SGHTA and CDR2 FQGNSA. The CDR3 region has the DNA TGTGCCAGCAGCTCAACGGCCGGGAAGACCTATGGCTACACCTTC. It codes for CASSSTAGKTYGYTF.

This clonotype was counted ten times or more. This rearrangement joins TRBV28 to TRBJ2-5; D is perhaps TRBD1 or TRBD2 (7 bases each). The CDR3 length is 14 residues. V was cut by 8 bases and J by 4 bases, with 17 bases left in between. Germline CDR1 reads MDHEN; CDR2 reads SYDVKM. In nucleotides, the CDR3 is TGTGCCAGCGGACAAACAGGGGAGGGAGAGACCCAGTACTTC. Amino acids: CASGQTGEGETQYF.

This clonotype was counted between two and nine times. Given the absence of the conserved phenylalanine or tryptophan at the CDR3 end, a read error is likely. V and J are TRBV7-9 and TRBJ1-1, with D possibly being TRBD1 (5 bases). CDR1 and CDR2 from the germline V gene are SEHNR and FQNEAQ (reference sequence). The ends were cut back, 1 base at V and 0 bases at J, with 12 bases in the middle. The CDR3 runs to 16 residues. CDR3 sequence (DNA): TGTGCCAGCAGCTTAGACCTTGGGGCCATGAACACTGAAGCTTTCTCT. Translated: CASSLDLGAMNTEAFS.

This clonotype was recorded at least ten times. The chain joins TRBV5-1 to TRBJ2-7, with unresolved D. From germline, CDR1 is SGHRS and CDR2 YFSETQ. This CDR3 has 14 amino acids. V was trimmed by 1 base and J by 2 bases, leaving 10 bases between them. CDR3 residues: CASSLYPDAYEQYF. The CDR3 nucleotides read TGCGCCAGCAGCTTGTACCCCGATGCCTACGAGCAGTACTTC.

This clonotype was counted many times. CDR3 sequence (DNA): TGCAGTGCTAGACGGCAACCGAACACTGAAGCTTTCTTT. Translated, it gives CSARRQPNTEAFF. The chain is built from TRBV20-1 and TRBJ1-1, with D uncertain. The CDR3 is 13 residues long. Per germline, CDR1 DFQATT and CDR2 SNEGSKA (reference sequence). Trimming pared 2 bases from V and 1 base from J, leaving 8 bases between.

The rearrangement links TRBV9 to TRBJ2-2; TRBD1 or TRBD2 may be the D gene (6 bases each). The V gene's germline CDR1 is SGDLS and CDR2 YYNGEE. This CDR3 comprises 14 residues. Trimming left V 6 bases short and J 7 bases short, with 16 bases between. The CDR3 bases are TGTGCCAGCACCCGTGGGGGGCAGGGCGGGGAGCTGTTTTTT. Protein product: CASTRGGQGGELFF.

This clonotype appeared many times. The chain recombines TRBV7-2 with TRBJ2-7; TRBD1 agrees at 7 bases. The CDR3 consists of 15 residues. The germline CDR1 and CDR2 sequences are SGHTA and FQGNSA. V dropped 5 bases and J dropped 1; count of bases not matched to a gene: 8. The DNA for the CDR3 is TGTGCCAGCAGCAAAGACAGGGACCTATCCTACGAGCAGTACTTC. Its translation: CASSKDRDLSYEQYF.

The genes are TRBV28 and TRBJ2-1; 9 nucleotides agree with TRBD2. V was clipped by 7 bases and J by 10 bases; unmatched bases: 14. Germline CDR1 and CDR2: MDHEN and SYDVKM. The length of the CDR3 is 15 residues. Here the CDR3 DNA reads TGTGCCAGCATCCCACGGGGTAGCGGGAGAAGGGAGCAGTTCTTC. It is translated as CASIPRGSGRREQFF. The complete variable domain, with remaining parts taken from reference TRBV28 and TRBJ2-1, reads DVKVTQSSRYLVKRTGEKVFLECVQDMDHENMFWYRQDPGLGLRLIYFSYDVKMKEKGDIPEGYSVSREKKERFSLILESASTNQTSMYLCASIPRGSGRREQFFGPGTRLTVL.

The sample holds many counts of this clonotype. The V and J genes are TRBV28 and TRBJ2-7; TRBD1 matches 8 bases. With 3 bases clipped from V and 4 bases from J, the junction kept 5 bases outside the gene matches. Germline V CDR1 and CDR2: MDHEN, SYDVKM. The CDR3 has 14 residues. CDR3 loop: CASSFTGGRYEQYF. The DNA of the CDR3 is TGTGCCAGCAGTTTTACAGGGGGTCGGTACGAGCAGTACTTC. Full variable domain (missing parts from reference TRBV28 and TRBJ2-7): DVKVTQSSRYLVKRTGEKVFLECVQDMDHENMFWYRQDPGLGLRLIYFSYDVKMKEKGDIPEGYSVSREKKERFSLILESASTNQTSMYLCASSFTGGRYEQYFGPGTRLTVT.

This clonotype was recorded a few times. This chain uses TRBV10-1 with TRBJ1-2, with 10 bases lining up with TRBD1. This CDR3 is built from 17 residues. The V segment lost 0 bases and the J segment 5 bases; nucleotides outside the gene matches: 9. Germline V gene data show CDR1 as WNHNN and CDR2 as SYGVQD (reference sequence). The CDR3 region is CASSESEDRGHGYGYTF. The CDR3 DNA follows: TGCGCCAGCAGTGAGTCGGAAGACAGGGGGCACGGGTATGGCTACACCTTC.

This clonotype has at least ten counts. The J gene is TRBJ2-4, the V gene TRBV28, with D unresolved. V was cut by 6 bases and J by 6 bases, with 15 bases left in between. This CDR3 comprises 14 residues. The germline CDR1 and CDR2 sequences are MDHEN and SYDVKM. CDR3 DNA: TGTGCCAGCAGCCCTGGGGTTCTTAGAAACATTCAGTACTTC. Translating gives CASSPGVLRNIQYF.

This clonotype was detected only a few times. The V and J genes are TRBV20-1 and TRBJ2-2, with D possibly matching TRBD2 (5 bases). The germline gives CDR1 DFQATT, CDR2 SNEGSKA (reference sequence). This CDR3 contains 14 residues. The V and J ends lost 6 bases and 7 bases respectively, with 18 bases between them. Here the CDR3 DNA reads TGCAGTGCCGGCCCGACTAATTCTATCGGGGAGCTGTTTTTT. It codes for CSAGPTNSIGELFF.

The chain uses TRBV27 and TRBJ2-7; TRBD2 matches 14 bases. This CDR3 spans 16 amino acids. Germline CDR1 is MNHEY and CDR2 is SMNVEV (reference sequence). The J segment lost 3 bases and the V segment lost 4 bases, leaving 5 bases of the junction unmatched. The CDR3 protein is CASSSTGLAGVYEQYF. CDR3 sequence (DNA): TGTGCCAGCAGTTCTACGGGACTAGCGGGAGTCTACGAGCAGTACTTC.

The genes are TRBV6-2 or TRBV6-3 and TRBJ2-6; D is possibly TRBD1 (6 bases). Per germline, CDR1 MNHEY and CDR2 SVGEGT. The CDR3 loop spans 14 amino acids. V was cut by 8 bases and J by 0 bases, with 8 bases left in between. The CDR3 region is CASGGSSGANVLTF. The CDR3, as DNA: TGTGCCAGCGGGGGCAGCTCTGGGGCCAACGTCCTGACTTTC.

In this sample, this clonotype turned up a few times. One end of the junction varies from germline; a read error may be responsible. This rearrangement joins TRBV19 to TRBJ1-2, with D perhaps matching TRBD1 (6 bases). The germline gives CDR1 LNHDA, CDR2 SQIVND (reference sequence). There are 14 residues in the CDR3. CDR3 nucleotides: TGTGCCAGTAGTAAGAACAGGGAGAACTATGGCCACACCTTC. It codes for CASSKNRENYGHTF.

CDR3 sequence: CASRNGQGRNTGELFF. The CDR3 coding sequence is TGTGCCAGCAGAAACGGACAGGGGAGAAACACCGGGGAGCTGTTTTTT. The chain combines TRBV28 with TRBJ2-2; TRBD1 matches 9 bases. This CDR3 comprises 16 residues. V lost 6 bases, J lost 2 bases, and 7 bases stayed unmatched. Germline loops: CDR1 MDHEN, CDR2 SYDVKM.

This chain connects TRBV6-1 to TRBJ1-6, with TRBD1 identical over 10 bases. The V segment lost 7 bases and the J segment 9 bases; nucleotides outside the gene matches: 6. The CDR3 is 14 residues long. Looked up from germline, CDR1 is MNHNS and CDR2 is SASEGT. CDR3 sequence reads: CASTAGQGVSPLHF. In DNA, the CDR3 is TGTGCCAGCACTGCCGGACAGGGGGTTTCACCCCTCCACTTT.

The sample holds many counts of this clonotype. This chain connects TRBV6-1 to TRBJ2-2, with 9 nucleotides matching TRBD1. The CDR3 totals 15 residues. Germline CDR1 reads MNHNS; CDR2 reads SASEGT. V dropped 6 bases and J dropped 7; count of bases not matched to a gene: 9. This chain's CDR3 is CASSLLDRGHGELFF. CDR3 sequence (DNA): TGTGCCAGCAGCTTATTGGACAGGGGTCACGGGGAGCTGTTTTTT.

This sequence joins TRBV6-2 or TRBV6-3 and TRBJ2-1; no clear D gene. Germline lookup yields CDR1 MNHEY and CDR2 SVGEGT. Trimming took 3 bases from V and 4 from J, leaving 4 bases between them. The CDR3 sequence is 12 residues long. Written as DNA, the CDR3 is TGTGCCAGCAGTTATGTTTACAATGAGCAGTTCTTC. Translated, it gives CASSYVYNEQFF.

At least ten counts were recorded for this clonotype. V gene TRBV27 combines with J gene TRBJ2-7; tentatively, D is TRBD1 (6 bases). From germline, CDR1 is MNHEY and CDR2 SMNVEV (reference sequence). This CDR3 contains 14 residues. V was clipped by 5 bases and J by 2 bases, with 13 bases between them. The CDR3 DNA sequence: TGTGCCAGCAGTCGAGGGGGAACCCCCTACGAGCAGTACTTC. This codes for CASSRGGTPYEQYF.

This clonotype was seen a single time. The rearrangement uses TRBV12-3 or TRBV12-4 and TRBJ2-7; 8 nucleotides match TRBD1. Unmatched junction bases numbered 10, after V lost 6 bases and J lost 3 bases. The CDR3 is 15 amino acids. CDR3 in amino acids: CASSAGRGRVYEQYF. The CDR3 DNA reads as TGTGCCAGCAGCGCCGGCAGGGGGCGCGTCTACGAGCAGTACTTC.